The subject of this entry is one TCR beta chain. This sample was taken from a study of T cell responses to AZD1222 COVID-19 vaccine. V was pared by 4 bases and J by 3 bases, with 2 bases of the junction left unmatched. The CDR3 is 13 residues long. Per the germline V gene, CDR1 is SGHRS and CDR2 is YFSETQ. Clones were read by immunoSEQ multiplex PCR, and TCRdb kept only the in-frame ones, dropping some. The repertoire holds about 180,000 clones, roughly 94% seen once, with around 1.6% in the top ten. The J gene is TRBJ1-1, the V gene TRBV5-1; TRBD1 aligns across 8 bases. The TCR sequence derives from an adult who received the AZD1222 COVID-19 vaccine. Sequences were derived from peripheral blood, sampled 28 days after the second AZD1222 dose. The CDR3 DNA reads TGCGCCAGCAGCCCGACAGGGGACACTGAAGCTTTCTTT. It is translated as CASSPTGDTEAFF. Full variable domain (remainder filled in from reference TRBV5-1 and TRBJ1-1): KAGVTQTPRYLIKTRGQQVTLSCSPISGHRSVSWYQQTPGQGLQFLFEYFSETQRNKGNFPGRFSGRQFSNSRSEMNVSTLELGDSALYLCASSPTGDTEAFFGQGTRLTVV.